This T cell receptor (beta chain) was recorded in a study of metastatic and nonmetastatic thyroid tumors. Study as a whole: Repertoire data that came from the blood and tumor or nodule tissue of malignant and benign thyroid patients were compared.

The CDR3 has 13 amino acids. Germline-derived CDR1 and CDR2 are SNHLY and FYNNEI. V lost 7 bases to trimming and J lost 2 bases, with 12 bases between them. Each patient went into thyroid surgery without having received any treatment. MiXCR re-clonotyped the PCR reads for TCRdb. The data show some 23,000 clones, with approximately 9.9% seen just once and less than 30% held by the top ten. This clone came up many times. The material sequenced was blood. The V gene is TRBV2, the J gene TRBJ2-7; D uncertain. This TCR was sampled from a female donor with papillary thyroid cancer or a benign thyroid nodule (not recorded which). Some clones in this sample may be carry-over from other donors' samples. This CDR3 reads CASIDIGPYEQYF. In DNA, the CDR3 is TGTGCCAGCATAGATATAGGGCCCTACGAGCAGTACTTC.